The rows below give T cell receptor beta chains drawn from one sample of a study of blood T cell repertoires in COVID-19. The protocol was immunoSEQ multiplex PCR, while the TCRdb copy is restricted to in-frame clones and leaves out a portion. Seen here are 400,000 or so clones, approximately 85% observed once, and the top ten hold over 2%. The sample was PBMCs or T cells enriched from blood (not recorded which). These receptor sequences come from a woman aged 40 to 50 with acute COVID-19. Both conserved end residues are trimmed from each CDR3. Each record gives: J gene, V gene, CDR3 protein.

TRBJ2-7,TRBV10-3,AISESSTGEQY
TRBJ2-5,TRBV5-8,ASRLDRAFQETQY
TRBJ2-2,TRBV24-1,ATSDVTGTDPSNTGELF
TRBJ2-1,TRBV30,AWSGGLAGEQF
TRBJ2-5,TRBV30,AWSLGSETQY
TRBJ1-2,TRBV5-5,ASSSDRALSNGYT
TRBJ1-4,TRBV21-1,ASSKALGATNEKLF
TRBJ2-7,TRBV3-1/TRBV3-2,ASSQDRTSGVYEQY
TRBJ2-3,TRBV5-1,ASRSETGGVRADTQY
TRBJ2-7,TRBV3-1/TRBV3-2,ASSREVFEQY
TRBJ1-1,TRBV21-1,ASSKGFGTTNTEAF
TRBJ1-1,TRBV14,ASSFGGGTEAF
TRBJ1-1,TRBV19,ASGLAPHTEAF
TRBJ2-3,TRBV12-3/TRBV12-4,ATTVSITDTQY
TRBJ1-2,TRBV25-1,ASTDRGGGYT
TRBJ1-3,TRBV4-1,ASSQVHREGNTIY
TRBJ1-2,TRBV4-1,ASSQGIDRGINYGYT
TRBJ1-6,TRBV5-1,ASSLQGWNSPLH
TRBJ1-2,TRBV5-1,ASSAITGRGRSYGYT
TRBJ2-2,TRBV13,ASRPGLAGGYTGELF
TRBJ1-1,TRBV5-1,ASSSSQGGDTEAF
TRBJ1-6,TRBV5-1,ASSWDGRTGGNNSPLH
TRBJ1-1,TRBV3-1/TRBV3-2,ASSTGGVNTEAF
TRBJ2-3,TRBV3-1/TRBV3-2,ASSPVAGGPADTQY
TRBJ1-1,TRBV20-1,SADRQTEAF
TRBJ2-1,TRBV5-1,ASSAPTSGGVGNEQF
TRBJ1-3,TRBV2,ASSERGTAGNTIY
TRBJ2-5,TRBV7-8,ASSLQRALETQY
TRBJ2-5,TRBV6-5,ASSLGETQY
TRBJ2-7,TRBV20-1,SASTTGQGPYEQY
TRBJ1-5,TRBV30,AWSVTNQPQH
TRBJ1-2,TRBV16,ASSQSRTGGDGYT
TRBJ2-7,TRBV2,ASSALAVSSSYEQY
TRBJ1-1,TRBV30,AWDEGGSGGTEAF
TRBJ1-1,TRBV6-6,ASSYRGDDTEAF
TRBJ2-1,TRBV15,ATSRDTTGGREQF
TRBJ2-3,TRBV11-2,ASSLGLAGGSTDTQY
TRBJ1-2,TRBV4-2,ASRPGTANYGYT
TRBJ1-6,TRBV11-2,ASRGVSSYNSPLH
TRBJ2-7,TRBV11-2,ASSHALGRYEQY
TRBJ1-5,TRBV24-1,ATRDRGNQPQH
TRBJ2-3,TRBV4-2,ASSQDPLLGGQNTDTQY
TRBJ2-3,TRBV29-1,SARGDVADTQY
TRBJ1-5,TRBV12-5,ASGTQGQRPQH
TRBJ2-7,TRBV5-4,ASSGQGSYEQY
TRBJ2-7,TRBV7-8,ASSLNLAGGRQY
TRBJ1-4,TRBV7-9,ASSLGWAPPATNEKLF
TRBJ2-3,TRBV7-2,ASSLAQRGGGEDTQY
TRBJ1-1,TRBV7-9,ASNLQGNTEAF
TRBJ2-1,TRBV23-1,ASQQQGLVQF
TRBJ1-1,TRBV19,ASRTGNTEAF
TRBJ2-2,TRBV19,ASSIEGVPTGELF
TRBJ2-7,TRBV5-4,ASSLFGESYEQY
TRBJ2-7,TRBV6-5,ASTSGGREQY
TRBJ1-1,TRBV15,ATSSRQGSNTEAF